What follows is one T cell receptor beta chain and its context. Its antigen is as yet unknown. This sample was included in a study of cytomegalovirus exposure and HLA in healthy donors. Study-wide results and caveats: The CMV antigen specificity of three CMV-associated chains was confirmed through in vitro analysis. Cytomegalovirus-associated status was assigned to approximately 160 TCR beta chains. High sensitivity and specificity were reportedly achieved when the classifier diagnosed cytomegalovirus status. Rare sequences made up most TCRs, while some public TCRs were found in many donors.

TCRdb keeps only in-frame clones here, not all; method: immunoSEQ multiplex PCR. The sample has 190,000 or so clones; roughly 84% are singletons. The CDR3 has 16 amino acids. The chain is built from TRBV21-1 and TRBJ2-6; the table's D call of TRBD1 was not tested on the DNA. TRBV21-1 constitutes a pseudogene. The TCR originated in a woman younger than 35 in good health and CMV-seropositive. The sequenced sample consisted of PBMCs. DNA for the CDR3: TGTGCCAGTGACAGGGGGCCAGTCTCTGGGGCCAACGTCCTGACTTTC. Encoded protein: CASDRGPVSGANVLTF.